What follows are 19 T cell receptor beta chains derived from one specimen sequenced in a study of blood T cells in healthy people across ages. A second PCR of 7 to 11 cycles used a sample-barcoded 5' primer and a J-beta primer mix. TCRdb reprocessed the 5' RACE reads with MiXCR, giving one entry per CDR3 protein. The data show over 600,000 distinct CDR3 sequences, 35% to 50% seen once. The sample consisted of blood. Receptors were obtained from a man aged 80 or over in good health.

This clonotype was counted ten times or more. The V gene is TRBV4-2, the J gene TRBJ2-5; D is uncertain. V lost 1 base to trimming and J lost 1 base, with 4 bases between them. The CDR3 consists of 13 residues. CDR1 is LGHNA, CDR2 YNFKEQ, per germline. The CDR3 DNA reads TGTGCCAGCAGCCAAGGATCCCAAGAGACCCAGTACTTC. Translation gives CASSQGSQETQYF.

The chain has TRBV9 and TRBJ2-7, with a weak D call TRBD2 (5 bases). The CDR3 extends over 14 amino acids. V lost 0 bases and J lost 2, with 9 bases in between. The germline V gene encodes CDR1 SGDLS and CDR2 YYNGEE. CDR3 residues: CASSVAEAAYEQYF. The CDR3 nucleotides are TGTGCCAGCAGCGTAGCGGAGGCGGCCTACGAGCAGTACTTC.

This clonotype came up a few times. This rearrangement joins TRBV7-8 to TRBJ1-1, with 10 bases that match TRBD1. The CDR3 spans 14 residues. Germline V gene lookup returns CDR1 SGHVS and CDR2 FQNEAQ. V trimming: 5 bases; J trimming: 4 bases; junction bases outside the gene matches: 4. Written as DNA, the CDR3 is TGTGCCAGCAGCGTGACAGGGGGCGTCACTGAAGCTTTCTTT. This translates into CASSVTGGVTEAFF.

This rearrangement joins TRBV7-2 to TRBJ2-7, with D uncertain. There are 14 residues in the CDR3. Trimming stripped 1 base from V and 4 bases from J, with 11 bases between. The germline CDR1 and CDR2 sequences are SGHTA and FQGNSA. In DNA form, the CDR3 reads TGTGCCAGCAGCTTAGAGCCCTCTCTGTACGAGCAGTACTTC. It translates to CASSLEPSLYEQYF.

This clonotype showed up many times. This chain links TRBV29-1 with TRBJ1-2; 7 nucleotides line up with TRBD1. The CDR3 is 14 residues long. The germline CDR1 and CDR2 sequences are SQVTM and ANQGSEA. V lost 2 bases, J lost 0 bases, and 3 bases stayed unmatched. CDR3: CSVETDRANYGYTF. The CDR3 DNA reads TGCAGCGTTGAAACCGACAGGGCTAACTATGGCTACACCTTC. Supplemented by reference TRBV29-1 and TRBJ1-2, the full variable domain reads SAVISQKPSRDICQRGTSLTIQCQVDSQVTMMFWYRQQPGQSLTLIATANQGSEATYESGFVIDKFPISRPNLTFSTLTVSNMSPEDSSIYLCSVETDRANYGYTFGSGTRLTVV.

The gene calls are TRBV29-1 and TRBJ2-3, with D unclear. The length of the CDR3 is 12 residues. With 4 bases removed from V and 1 base from J, the gap between germline ends came to 6 bases. The germline V gene has CDR1 SQVTM and CDR2 ANQGSEA. CDR3 amino acids: CSVVPGTDTQYF. CDR3 in DNA: TGCAGCGTTGTGCCGGGCACAGATACGCAGTATTTT.

The chain couples TRBV10-3 to TRBJ2-5; TRBD2 matches 8 bases. The V gene end was trimmed by 0 bases and the J gene end by 11 bases; junction bases not matched to a gene: 11. CDR1 is ENHRY, CDR2 SYGVKD, per germline. The CDR3 sequence is 15 residues long. The CDR3, as DNA: TGTGCCATCAGTGAGTCGGGACTAGGTAGGGATGAGCAGTACTTC. Amino acids: CAISESGLGRDEQYF.

Ten or more counts support this clonotype. J is TRBJ2-1 and V is TRBV7-2; weak D call: TRBD2 (6 bases). This CDR3 is built from 15 residues. V shed 1 base and J shed 4 bases, with 11 bases lying between them. CDR1 and CDR2 (germline): SGHTA, FQGNSA. In DNA form, the CDR3 reads TGTGCCAGCAGCTTAGTGGCGGGACGGTACAATGAGCAGTTCTTC. It yields the protein CASSLVAGRYNEQFF.

The chain carries TRBV4-1 and TRBJ1-3, with D possibly matching TRBD1 (5 bases). The germline gives CDR1 MGHRA, CDR2 YSYEKL. V was clipped by 0 bases and J by 4 bases, with 22 bases between them. This CDR3 spans 19 amino acids. For the CDR3, the DNA is TGCGCCAGCAGCCAAGATTATCGGACCCAACAGGCAAGGGGAAACACCATATATTTT. It yields the protein CASSQDYRTQQARGNTIYF.

V and J are TRBV6-2 or TRBV6-3 and TRBJ2-7; 9 bases match TRBD2. The CDR3 runs to 14 residues. CDR1 MNHEY and CDR2 SVGEGT come from the germline V gene. Trimming cost V 6 bases and J 2 bases; bases outside gene matches: 5. The CDR3 DNA follows: TGTGCCAGCAGGGAGCGGGAGGTAGCCTACGAGCAGTACTTC. Its translation: CASREREVAYEQYF.

As regards this clonotype: This clone may be a read error of a much larger clone one base away. The chain recombines TRBV4-3 with TRBJ2-4; TRBD1 matches at 10 bases. With 4 bases clipped from V and 15 bases from J, the junction kept 6 bases outside the gene matches. Germline V gives CDR1 LGHNA, CDR2 YSLEER. The CDR3 is made up of 12 amino acids. The CDR3 sequence is CASSPTGGAVYF. CDR3 sequence (DNA): TGCGCCAGCAGCCCGACAGGGGGCGCGGTGTACTTC.

This clonotype was seen repeatedly, ten times or more. The gene calls are TRBV12-3 or TRBV12-4 and TRBJ2-4; 8 bases are shared with TRBD1. Matching the DNA end better, TRBJ2-7 makes the J call doubtful. The CDR3 totals 15 residues. CDR3 DNA: TGTGCCAGCAGTTTAGCGAACAGGGGGTATATCGAGCAGTACTTC. It specifies CASSLANRGYIEQYF.

A note on this clonotype: The junction differs from germline at one of its ends, possibly a read error. The rearrangement joins TRBV20-1 to TRBJ1-3; no reliable D call. The CDR3 extends over 15 amino acids. From germline, CDR1 is DFQATT and CDR2 SNEGSKA (reference sequence). Written as DNA, the CDR3 is TGCAGTGCTAGAGATCAACGCTTCTCTGGAGACACCATATATTTT. This sequence encodes CSARDQRFSGDTIYF.

This clonotype was seen a few times. V and J are TRBV7-2 and TRBJ2-7, with D hard to call. CDR1 is SGHTA, CDR2 FQGNSA, per germline. V lost 7 bases, J lost 2 bases, and 15 bases lay in between. The CDR3 is made up of 14 amino acids. CDR3 in DNA: TGTGCCAGCATCGTTTCCCATCAAGCCTACGAGCAGTACTTC. As protein: CASIVSHQAYEQYF. The whole variable domain, filled in from reference TRBV7-2 and TRBJ2-7, reads GAGVSQSPSNKVTEKGKDVELRCDPISGHTALYWYRQSLGQGLEFLIYFQGNSAPDKSGLPSDRFSAERTGGSVSTLTIQRTQQEDSAVYLCASIVSHQAYEQYFGPGTRLTVT.

The rearrangement links TRBV20-1 to TRBJ2-5, with TRBD2 identical over 9 bases. The DNA end favors TRBJ2-7, so the J call may be wrong. Germline V CDR1 and CDR2: DFQATT, SNEGSKA (reference sequence). The length of the CDR3 is 16 residues. CDR3 DNA: TGCAGTGCTAGGATAGGAGTAGCGGGAGTATCGTACGAGCAGTACTTC. Its protein product is CSARIGVAGVSYEQYF.

This clonotype appeared a single time. The V and J genes are TRBV5-1 and TRBJ1-2; TRBD1 is a possible D gene (5 bases). The CDR3 extends over 14 amino acids. The V gene lost 10 bases and the J gene lost 4 bases, with 20 bases spanning the gap. The V gene's germline CDR1 is SGHRS and CDR2 YFSETQ. In nucleotides, the CDR3 is TGCGCCGGCACGACGAGGGACCCACGCTATGGCTACACCTTC. As protein: CAGTTRDPRYGYTF.

Only one count was recorded for this clonotype. This chain joins TRBV9 and TRBJ2-7; D is uncertain. CDR3 length: 15 residues. Trimming shortened V by 0 bases and J by 7 bases, and 17 bases separated the two germline ends. Germline V gene lookup returns CDR1 SGDLS and CDR2 YYNGEE. CDR3 sequence (DNA): TGTGCCAGCAGCGTAGGCCCTACAATGGGTTTGGAGCAGTACTTC. It codes for CASSVGPTMGLEQYF.

The chain joins TRBV7-9 to TRBJ2-1; 8 bases fit TRBD2. The germline V gene encodes CDR1 SEHNR and CDR2 FQNEAQ (reference sequence). V dropped 5 bases and J dropped 9; count of bases not matched to a gene: 15. This CDR3 is built from 16 residues. The CDR3: CASSPPASGSTIEQFF. The CDR3 DNA follows: TGTGCCAGCAGCCCCCCCGCCAGCGGGAGTACGATTGAGCAGTTCTTC.

In this sample, this clonotype turned up many times. The V gene is TRBV10-3, the J gene TRBJ2-7, with TRBD1 matching over 7 bases. V lost 4 bases and J lost 5; bases outside the gene matches: 8. The germline V gene has CDR1 ENHRY and CDR2 SYGVKD. CDR3 length: 14 residues. CDR3 coding DNA: TGTGCCATCAGTGCCACAGGGGCGGATAACGAGCAGTACTTC. Translated, it gives CAISATGADNEQYF.